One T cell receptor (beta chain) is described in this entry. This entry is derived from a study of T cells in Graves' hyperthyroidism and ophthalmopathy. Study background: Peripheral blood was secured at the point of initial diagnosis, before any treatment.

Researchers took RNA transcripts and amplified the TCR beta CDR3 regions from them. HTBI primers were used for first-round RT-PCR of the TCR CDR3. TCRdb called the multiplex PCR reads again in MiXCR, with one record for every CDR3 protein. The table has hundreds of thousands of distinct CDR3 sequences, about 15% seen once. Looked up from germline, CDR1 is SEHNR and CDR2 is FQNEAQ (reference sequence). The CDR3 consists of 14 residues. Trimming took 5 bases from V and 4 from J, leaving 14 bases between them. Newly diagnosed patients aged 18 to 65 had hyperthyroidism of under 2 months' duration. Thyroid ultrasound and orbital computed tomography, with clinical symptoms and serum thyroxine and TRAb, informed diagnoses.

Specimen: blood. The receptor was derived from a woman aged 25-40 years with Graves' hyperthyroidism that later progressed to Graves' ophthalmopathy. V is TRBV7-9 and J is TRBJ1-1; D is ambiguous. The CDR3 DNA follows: TGTGCCAGCAGCCAGGAGTCCTTGTCCACTGAAGCTTTCTTT. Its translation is CASSQESLSTEAFF. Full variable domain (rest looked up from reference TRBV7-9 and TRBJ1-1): DTGVSQNPRHKITKRGQNVTFRCDPISEHNRLYWYRQTLGQGPEFLTYFQNEAQLEKSRLLSDRFSAERPKGSFSTLEIQRTEQGDSAMYLCASSQESLSTEAFFGQGTRLTVV.